Each of the 8 T cell receptor beta chains below was sequenced from the same sample in a study of cytomegalovirus exposure and HLA in healthy donors. 13 Jbeta primers and 60 Vbeta primers were used for the PCR. Using immunoSEQ multiplex PCR, the repertoire was profiled, and TCRdb retains in-frame clones only, with some absent. The specimen's table records tens of thousands of clones. The source material was PBMCs. Source of these receptors: a woman aged 55-69 years in good health and CMV-seropositive.

The rearrangement uses TRBV9 and TRBJ2-1; no reliable D call. V was clipped by 5 bases and J by 9 bases, with 15 bases between them. The CDR3 extends over 13 amino acids. CDR1 SGDLS and CDR2 YYNGEE come from the germline V gene. CDR3 nucleotide sequence: TGTGCCAGCAGAAACTCAAATAACCCTGAGCAGTTCTTC. Its protein product is CASRNSNNPEQFF.

The gene calls are TRBV18 and TRBJ2-3; TRBD2 matches at 7 bases. CDR3 length: 15 residues. Germline V lookup: CDR1 KGHSH, CDR2 LQKENI. V shed 2 bases, J shed 4 bases, and the junction held 6 bases outside the gene matches. The CDR3 here is CASSPFGGSADTQYF. CDR3 sequence (DNA): TGTGCCAGCTCACCATTCGGGGGGTCGGCAGATACGCAGTATTTT.

The genes are TRBV18 and TRBJ1-5; D remains ambiguous. Between the trimmed V and J ends, which lost 10 bases and 2 bases, there was a span of 12 bases. CDR1 is KGHSH, CDR2 LQKENI, per germline. The CDR3 is 13 amino acids. CDR3 coding DNA: TGTGCCACTAACACCGGGGGCAATCAGCCCCAGCATTTT. It translates to CATNTGGNQPQHF.

CDR3 region: CASSPESSGGAHEQYF. CDR3 coding DNA: TGTGCCAGCAGTCCTGAATCTAGCGGGGGGGCCCACGAGCAGTACTTC. The chain recombines TRBV28 with TRBJ2-7; 12 bases match TRBD2. This CDR3 region has 16 residues. V trimming: 5 bases; J trimming: 5 bases; junction bases outside the gene matches: 10. Germline loops: CDR1 MDHEN, CDR2 SYDVKM.

The chain is built from TRBV4-1 and TRBJ2-2; 10 bases map to TRBD1. Germline-derived CDR1 and CDR2 are MGHRA and YSYEKL. This CDR3 comprises 17 residues. The junction had 8 bases not matched to a gene; V was cut back by 2 bases and J by 5 bases. CDR3 protein: CASSQPRQGAMTGELFF. CDR3 in DNA: TGCGCCAGCAGCCAACCCCGACAGGGGGCTATGACCGGGGAGCTGTTTTTT.

Frequency places this clone as medium-sized. The chain combines TRBV11-2 with TRBJ2-7; 9 bases agree with TRBD1. The CDR3 contains 15 residues. Trimming removed 6 bases from V and 5 bases from J; junction bases left unmatched: 11. The V gene's germline CDR1 is SGHAT and CDR2 FQNNGV. CDR3 DNA sequence: TGTGCCAGCAGACCCAACAGGGGGCGCGTCCACGAGCAGTACTTC. Amino acids: CASRPNRGRVHEQYF.

The rearrangement uses TRBV18 and TRBJ1-3, with 8 positions matching TRBD1. Per germline, CDR1 KGHSH and CDR2 LQKENI. The V and J ends lost 3 bases and 4 bases, in that order; junction bases with no gene match: 5. The CDR3 totals 15 residues. DNA of the CDR3: TGTGCCAGCTCACCCGGAAGGACAGGGGGAAACACCATATATTTT. Its protein product is CASSPGRTGGNTIYF.

V usage is TRBV18 and J usage is TRBJ1-2; D is unclear. The CDR3 extends over 13 amino acids. Germline V gives CDR1 KGHSH, CDR2 LQKENI. V dropped 2 bases and J dropped 4 bases, with 8 bases sitting between them. This CDR3 reads CASSPDGSYGYTF. CDR3 in DNA: TGTGCCAGCTCACCAGACGGGAGCTATGGCTACACCTTC.